What follows are 5 T cell receptor beta chains derived from one specimen sequenced in a study of STAT5B mutations in CD4+ large granular lymphocyte leukemia. Profiled with immunoSEQ multiplex PCR; TCRdb holds only in-frame clones, not every one. Of 37,000 or so clones listed, about four fifths are singletons. The sequenced material came from CD4+ T cells from blood buffy coats. These TCRs come from a human donor in good health.

The chain links TRBV18 to TRBJ2-1; D gene ambiguous. The CDR3 length is 15 residues. Looked up from germline, CDR1 is KGHSH and CDR2 is LQKENI. V lost 0 bases, J lost 1 base, and 7 bases lay in between. CDR3: CASSPPSTSYNEQFF. For the CDR3, the DNA is TGTGCCAGCTCACCACCCAGTACTTCCTACAATGAGCAGTTCTTC.

This chain joins TRBV6-5 and TRBJ2-2, with TRBD1 matching over 8 bases. The germline V gene encodes CDR1 MNHEY and CDR2 SVGAGI. V was pared by 6 bases and J by 4 bases, with 4 bases of the junction left unmatched. The CDR3 extends over 14 amino acids. CDR3 nucleotides: TGTGCCAGCAGACGACAGGGGAGCACCGGGGAGCTGTTTTTT. This gives the protein CASRRQGSTGELFF.

The chain recombines TRBV5-4 with TRBJ1-6, with D perhaps TRBD1 (6 bases). Deletions cut 2 bases from V and 9 bases from J, with 12 bases between. The CDR3 extends over 14 amino acids. From germline, CDR1 is SGHNT and CDR2 YYREEE (reference sequence). The DNA of the CDR3 is TGTGCCAGCAGCTTTCCGGGGGCAGGTTCACCCCTCCACTTT. It translates to CASSFPGAGSPLHF.

This clone occurred once. The chain has TRBV5-4 and TRBJ1-5; D might be TRBD1 (5 bases). The germline gives CDR1 SGHNT, CDR2 YYREEE (reference sequence). This CDR3 region has 14 residues. Trimming cost V 4 bases and J 2 bases, with 10 bases left between them. In DNA form, the CDR3 reads TGTGCCAGCAGCCTCAAAGGGGGCAATCAGCCCCAGCATTTT. Residues: CASSLKGGNQPQHF.

This clone was observed a single time. The chain links TRBV6-1 to TRBJ2-3, with D hard to call. V was cut by 6 bases and J by 0 bases, with 4 bases left in between. This CDR3 comprises 12 residues. Germline-derived CDR1 and CDR2 are MNHNS and SASEGT. The CDR3 nucleotides read TGTGCCAGCAGGGTCAGCACAGATACGCAGTATTTT. Its protein is CASRVSTDTQYF.